The rows below give T cell receptor beta chains drawn from one sample of a study of T cell changes during pregnancy in multiple sclerosis. Assay: immunoSEQ multiplex PCR; the TCRdb copy retains only in-frame clones and omits some. The sample holds tens of thousands of clones, 90% to 95% seen once. This material consisted of CD8+ T cells from peripheral blood mononuclear cells, taken after pregnancy. These receptor sequences come from a female donor with multiple sclerosis, enrolled in a pregnancy study. Each CDR3 is given with its conserved first and last residue. D genes are given only for firm matches. Clone size appears in some rows only: once, few, many, or a class for an expanded clone.

D	size	J	V	CDR3	DNA
-	-	TRBJ1-4	TRBV4-3	CASSQDIPTTGNEKLFF	TGCGCCAGCAGCCAAGATATCCCAACTACCGGGAATGAAAAACTGTTTTTT
-	-	TRBJ2-7	TRBV2	CASKSSHYEQYF	TGTGCCAGCAAGAGTTCCCACTACGAGCAGTACTTC
-	once	TRBJ1-2	TRBV7-6	CASSSQLQPYGYTF	TGTGCCAGCAGCTCTCAGCTACAGCCTTATGGCTACACCTTC
TRBD1	-	TRBJ2-4	TRBV4-3	CASSQGTGVNIQYF	TGCGCCAGCAGCCAAGGGACAGGGGTGAACATTCAGTACTTC
TRBD1	-	TRBJ2-1	TRBV5-8	CASSLGGQLSAPYNEQFF	TGTGCCAGCAGCTTGGGGGGACAGCTATCCGCCCCCTACAATGAGCAGTTCTTC
TRBD1	-	TRBJ1-4	TRBV27	CASSIGGRNEKLFF	TGTGCCAGCAGTATAGGGGGCAGGAATGAAAAACTGTTTTTT
-	-	TRBJ1-6	TRBV9	CASSVSQGTLLHF	TGTGCCAGCAGCGTTTCTCAGGGTACTCTCCTCCACTTT
-	-	TRBJ2-7	TRBV7-6	CASSWASLRAGEQYF	TGTGCCAGCAGCTGGGCCAGCCTAAGGGCGGGCGAGCAGTACTTC
-	-	TRBJ1-1	TRBV10-3	CAISDPRQVEGNTEAFF	TGTGCCATCAGTGACCCCAGGCAGGTGGAGGGGAACACTGAAGCTTTCTTT
-	-	TRBJ1-1	TRBV7-9	CASNPSSGINTEAFF	TGTGCCAGCAACCCCTCCAGTGGTATTAACACTGAAGCTTTCTTT
-	-	TRBJ2-3	TRBV6-1	CAAVGAEITDTQYF	TGTGCCGCGGTGGGAGCGGAGATCACAGATACGCAGTATTTT
-	-	TRBJ1-5	TRBV4-3	CASGTRVGGAEPQHF	TGCGCCAGCGGCACCAGAGTGGGGGGGGCTGAGCCCCAGCATTTT
-	-	TRBJ1-1	TRBV11-2	CASSLESRVPDVF	TGTGCCAGCAGCTTAGAATCAAGAGTTCCTGATGTCTTT
-	-	TRBJ2-3	TRBV10-3	CAISVGGSTDTQYF	TGTGCCATCAGTGTGGGGGGAAGCACAGATACGCAGTATTTT
-	-	TRBJ2-3	TRBV11-3	CASSPGRDSSLDTQYF	TGTGCCAGCAGCCCCGGCCGGGACTCCTCCCTAGATACGCAGTATTTT
TRBD1	-	TRBJ1-2	TRBV2	CASRTGGYGYTF	TGTGCCAGCCGGACAGGGGGCTATGGCTACACCTTC
TRBD1	-	TRBJ2-1	TRBV29-1	CSVVDRSSYNEQFF	TGCAGCGTTGTGGACAGGAGCTCCTACAATGAGCAGTTCTTC
-	-	TRBJ2-1	TRBV15	CATSRDWTVPSSYNEQFF	TGTGCCACCAGCAGAGATTGGACAGTCCCGAGCTCCTACAATGAGCAGTTCTTC
-	-	TRBJ2-3	TRBV4-1	CASSQDLAGTDTQYF	TGCGCCAGCAGCCAAGATCTGGCTGGCACAGATACGCAGTATTTT
TRBD1	-	TRBJ1-4	TRBV28	CASSATGGSNEKLFF	TGTGCCAGCAGTGCGACAGGGGGTTCGAATGAAAAACTGTTTTTT
-	-	TRBJ2-3	TRBV5-1	CASSLRGAEDTQYF	TGCGCCAGCAGCCTTCGGGGGGCTGAAGATACGCAGTATTTT
-	-	TRBJ1-1	TRBV27	CASRQVYVNTEAFF	TGTGCCAGTAGACAGGTATACGTTAACACTGAAGCTTTCTTT
TRBD2	once	TRBJ2-5	TRBV19	CASSILAGGGMETQYF	TGTGCCAGTAGTATCCTAGCGGGAGGGGGAATGGAGACCCAGTACTTC
-	once	TRBJ2-5	TRBV5-1	CASSLRMREAETQYF	TGCGCCAGCAGCTTGAGGATGAGGGAAGCGGAGACCCAGTACTTC
-	-	TRBJ2-7	TRBV4-3	CASSQDPPPIGSYEQYF	TGCGCCAGCAGCCAAGATCCCCCCCCCATCGGGAGCTACGAGCAGTACTTC
-	once	TRBJ1-1	TRBV18	CASSPSDRITEAFF	TGTGCCAGCTCACCGTCCGACAGGATCACTGAAGCTTTCTTT
TRBD2	-	TRBJ2-7	TRBV27	CASRRGLAGDEQYF	TGTGCCAGCAGGCGAGGACTAGCGGGAGACGAGCAGTACTTC
-	once	TRBJ2-1	TRBV5-1	CASSPADSSYNEQFF	TGCGCCAGCAGCCCGGCCGACAGCTCCTACAATGAGCAGTTCTTC
-	-	TRBJ1-1	TRBV4-3	CASSQARTARNTEAFF	TGCGCCAGCAGCCAGGCTAGGACAGCGAGGAACACTGAAGCTTTCTTT
TRBD1	once	TRBJ1-5	TRBV30	CAWKRQGCHSNQPQHF	TGTGCCTGGAAGCGACAGGGCTGCCATAGCAATCAGCCCCAGCATTTT
-	-	TRBJ2-1	TRBV10-3	CAILNGSGFNEQFF	TGTGCCATCTTAAACGGGAGTGGATTTAATGAGCAGTTCTTC
-	-	TRBJ2-7	TRBV5-6	CASSLFLNEQYF	TGTGCCAGCAGCTTGTTTCTAAACGAGCAGTACTTC
-	-	TRBJ2-1	TRBV27	CASSFNSGDNEQFF	TGTGCCAGCAGTTTCAATTCAGGGGACAATGAGCAGTTCTTC
-	-	TRBJ2-7	TRBV9	CASSGGEGYEQYF	TGTGCCAGCAGCGGCGGCGAAGGCTACGAGCAGTACTTC
TRBD2	-	TRBJ2-1	TRBV7-9	CASSSSDLTSGGNNEQFF	TGTGCCAGCAGCTCCTCCGACCTCACTAGCGGGGGGAACAATGAGCAGTTCTTC
TRBD2	-	TRBJ2-3	TRBV7-2	CASSFPSGGPRGDTQYF	TGTGCCAGCAGCTTTCCTAGCGGGGGCCCCCGAGGGGATACGCAGTATTTT
TRBD1	-	TRBJ1-5	TRBV19	CASSIAPQDRANQPQHF	TGTGCCAGTAGTATAGCCCCCCAAGACAGGGCCAATCAGCCCCAGCATTTT
TRBD2	-	TRBJ2-2	TRBV28	CASSFGLAGEFPGELFF	TGTGCCAGCAGTTTCGGCCTAGCGGGAGAATTCCCCGGGGAGCTGTTTTTT
-	-	TRBJ2-1	TRBV4-1	CASSQDSMFYNEQFF	TGCGCCAGCAGCCAAGACAGTATGTTCTACAATGAGCAGTTCTTC
-	-	TRBJ2-2	TRBV7-9	CASSLGATGELFF	TGTGCCAGCAGCTTAGGGGCTACCGGGGAGCTGTTTTTT
-	-	TRBJ2-7	TRBV4-3	CASSHDGPASSYEQYF	TGCGCCAGCAGCCATGATGGGCCGGCATCTTCCTACGAGCAGTACTTC
TRBD2	-	TRBJ2-7	TRBV4-1	CASSQGAAERGYEQYF	TGCGCCAGCAGCCAAGGGGCGGCGGAGCGGGGCTACGAGCAGTACTTC
TRBD1	-	TRBJ2-7	TRBV27	CASSLKGAAYEQYF	TGTGCCAGCAGTTTAAAGGGGGCAGCCTACGAGCAGTACTTC
-	-	TRBJ1-1	TRBV19	CASSLYPKQVTYTEAFF	TGTGCCAGTAGCCTCTATCCCAAACAGGTTACATACACTGAAGCTTTCTTT
-	-	TRBJ2-3	TRBV7-9	CASSPEAGHTDTQYF	TGTGCCAGCAGCCCTGAGGCAGGGCACACAGATACGCAGTATTTT
-	once	TRBJ1-5	TRBV27	CASTPGPQHF	TGTGCCAGCACCCCAGGGCCCCAGCATTTT
-	-	TRBJ2-1	TRBV7-2	CASSSTGLADEQFF	TGTGCCAGCAGCTCTACTGGCCTAGCCGATGAGCAGTTCTTC
TRBD2	once	TRBJ2-7	TRBV7-9	CASSRGGPEQYF	TGTGCCAGCAGCCGGGGGGGTCCCGAGCAGTACTTC
-	once	TRBJ2-3	TRBV5-5	CASSLALGRGTDTQYF	TGTGCCAGCAGCTTGGCCTTGGGGAGAGGGACAGATACGCAGTATTTT
-	-	TRBJ1-1	TRBV5-4	CASSQGGLNTEAFF	TGTGCCAGCAGCCAAGGGGGTTTGAACACTGAAGCTTTCTTT
-	few	TRBJ1-1	TRBV19	CASSGTPNTEAFF	TGTGCCAGTAGTGGGACACCGAACACTGAAGCTTTCTTT
-	once	TRBJ1-1	TRBV4-3	CASSQGPNTEAFF	TGCGCCAGCAGCCAAGGGCCGAACACTGAAGCTTTCTTT
-	-	TRBJ1-2	TRBV19	CASSTERSGIIYGYTF	TGTGCCAGTAGTACCGAACGTTCCGGGATCATCTATGGCTACACCTTC
-	-	TRBJ1-4	TRBV27	CASRPGLANEKLFF	TGTGCCAGCAGGCCAGGGTTAGCTAATGAAAAACTGTTTTTT
TRBD2	-	TRBJ2-1	TRBV7-3	CASSLRLAGVNEQFF	TGTGCCAGCAGCTTGAGGCTAGCGGGAGTAAATGAGCAGTTCTTC
-	-	TRBJ1-1	TRBV5-1	CASTRQEGTTEAFF	TGCGCCAGCACCCGACAGGAAGGGACGACTGAAGCTTTCTTT
-	-	TRBJ2-5	TRBV11-2	CASSHWTGGETQYF	TGTGCCAGCAGCCATTGGACAGGAGGGGAGACCCAGTACTTC
TRBD2	-	TRBJ2-1	TRBV30	CAWRPRGTSGARSSYNEQFF	TGTGCCTGGAGACCTCGAGGGACTAGCGGGGCCCGGAGCTCCTACAATGAGCAGTTCTTC
TRBD2	-	TRBJ2-7	TRBV9	CASSVGGGSEQYF	TGTGCCAGCAGCGTAGGGGGGGGGTCCGAGCAGTACTTC